The 3 T cell receptor beta chains presented below share a single source sample, sequenced in a study of CD8+ T cells in alopecia areata. Reverse transcribed after extraction, RNA yielded cDNA as the sequencing template. Repertoires were generated with immunoSEQ multiplex PCR, while TCRdb's copy carries only in-frame clones and drops some. The sample includes about 140,000 clones, around four fifths of them seen just once. Treatment meaning: oral pan-JAK inhibitor, 5-10 mg twice daily. This sample comprised CD8+ T cells sorted from blood, obtained at week 4, from a patient treated with tofacitinib. The receptors were sampled from a human donor with alopecia areata.

The gene calls are TRBV29-1 and TRBJ2-7; D perhaps matches TRBD1 (6 bases). Germline CDR1 is SQVTM and CDR2 is ANQGSEA. Trimming pared 6 bases from V and 3 bases from J, leaving 18 bases between. The CDR3 sequence is 14 residues long. The CDR3 sequence: CSVGVGQPDYEQYF. The CDR3 DNA reads as TGCAGCGTGGGGGTCGGACAGCCAGACTACGAGCAGTACTTC.

The chain couples TRBV7-9 to TRBJ2-2; no clear D gene. The CDR3 is made up of 13 amino acids. Trimming took off 5 bases at V and 4 bases at J, with 8 bases between the two ends. Per germline, CDR1 SEHNR and CDR2 FQNEAQ (reference sequence). In DNA, the CDR3 is TGTGCCAGCAGCCCCTCCAGCACCGGGGAGCTGTTTTTT. Its protein is CASSPSSTGELFF.

In the case of this clone: Other nucleotide sequences from this sample produce the same CDR3. J is TRBJ1-5 and V is TRBV27; tentatively, D is TRBD1 (5 bases). The V end was cut by 3 bases, the J end by 0 bases, with 6 bases between. Germline V gene data show CDR1 as MNHEY and CDR2 as SMNVEV (reference sequence). This CDR3 has 14 residues. CDR3: CASSFGGSNQPQHF. The CDR3 DNA reads as TGTGCCAGCAGTTTCGGGGGTAGCAATCAGCCCCAGCATTTT.